This T cell receptor (beta chain) was identified during a study of PD-1 blockade in classical Hodgkin lymphoma. Study at large: Intravenous nivolumab at 3 mg/kg was given to patients every 2 weeks. Study findings and constraints: By C4D1 there was a significant rise in CD4+ TCR diversity but not in CD8+ TCR diversity. Relapsed/refractory patients reportedly had the lowest baseline TCR diversity, below newly diagnosed patients, who were below healthy donors.

As regards this clone: Its target is unknown.

The CDR3 has 13 amino acids. Germline CDR1 is SGHTA and CDR2 is FQGNSA. Measured with immunoSEQ multiplex PCR; TCRdb has only the in-frame clones, and not every one. The repertoire holds fewer than 25,000 clones, with around 86% as singletons. Each patient's relapse followed autologous stem cell transplantation, and brentuximab vedotin exposure varied. The source material was peripheral blood mononuclear cells (PBMCs), sampled before the second cycle of nivolumab. This clonotype originated in a human donor with classical Hodgkin lymphoma. This sequence joins TRBV7-2 and TRBJ2-5; D may match TRBD1 or TRBD2 (5 bases each). The J call may be incorrect, as the DNA end agrees better with TRBJ2-7. CDR3 loop: CASSRDAAYEQYF. Written as DNA, the CDR3 is TGTGCCAGCAGCCGGGACGCAGCCTACGAGCAGTACTTC.